This T cell receptor (beta chain) comes out of a study of early T cells in non-severe SARS-CoV-2 infection. At the level of the study: Alpha and beta chains were unpaired, from unsorted whole-blood bulk RNA.

Each single cDNA molecule received a unique molecular identifier. TCRdb called the 5' RACE reads again in MiXCR, with one record for every CDR3 protein. Of around 52,000 distinct CDR3 sequences in the sample, roughly an eighth were seen once. This CDR3 has 14 residues. J gave up 5 bases and V 7 bases, and 10 bases lay outside the gene matches. Germline CDR1 is KGHDR and CDR2 is SFDVKD. This clonotype was observed at least ten times. The chain couples TRBV24-1 to TRBJ2-7; 7 nucleotides line up with TRBD1. The receptor's source is an adult who was a healthcare worker with PCR-confirmed SARS-CoV-2 infection or an uninfected control (not recorded which). Sequencing used whole blood. The CDR3 reads CATSGQETRDEQYF. DNA for the CDR3: TGTGCCACCAGCGGACAGGAGACCCGGGACGAGCAGTACTTC.